Presented here are 8 T cell receptor beta chains from one specimen sequenced in a study of regulatory T cells. Study results and limitations: In CD3G-deficient patients, conventional CD4+ T cells were enriched for hydrophobic CDR3 residues at positions 6 and 7.

These TCRs' antigens remain unknown. The primer mix had 52 TRBV and 13 TRBJ primers. Data came from immunoSEQ multiplex PCR; TCRdb stores just in-frame clones and leaves some out. The repertoire holds 30,000 to 40,000 clones, with 89% as singletons. The sequenced sample was conventional CD4+ T cells sorted from blood. The receptors here all came from a person under 30 with CD3G deficiency.

The gene calls are TRBV28 and TRBJ1-5; no clear D. The CDR3 loop spans 12 amino acids. V shed 4 bases and J shed 8 bases, with 9 bases lying between them. CDR1 is MDHEN, CDR2 SYDVKM, per germline. DNA for the CDR3: TGTGCCAGCAGTTCCTTAATCAAGCCCCAGCATTTT. Its translation: CASSSLIKPQHF.

The chain recombines TRBV7-9 with TRBJ2-3; TRBD2 matches 9 bases. The CDR3 has 15 amino acids. Germline CDR1 reads SEHNR; CDR2 reads FQNEAQ (reference sequence). The V gene end was trimmed by 5 bases and the J gene end by 3 bases; junction bases not matched to a gene: 6. Here the CDR3 DNA reads TGTGCCAGCAGCCGTAGCGGGAGACCGACAGATACGCAGTATTTT. This gives the protein CASSRSGRPTDTQYF.

The chain links TRBV28 to TRBJ1-4; D is perhaps TRBD1 (5 bases). CDR1 MDHEN and CDR2 SYDVKM come from the germline V gene. V was pared by 4 bases and J by 7 bases, with 13 bases between. CDR3 length equals 14 residues. Written as DNA, the CDR3 is TGTGCCAGCAGTTCCAGGGTTCAAGTTGAAAAACTGTTTTTT. It translates to CASSSRVQVEKLFF.

This chain connects TRBV28 to TRBJ2-2, with 10 bases that match TRBD2. The length of the CDR3 is 14 residues. V lost 3 bases to trimming and J lost 6 bases; unmatched junction nucleotides: 1. Germline CDR1 and CDR2: MDHEN and SYDVKM. Here the CDR3 DNA reads TGTGCCAGCAGTTTGAGCGGGAGGGCCGGGGAGCTGTTTTTT. Translating gives CASSLSGRAGELFF.

This chain joins TRBV5-1 and TRBJ2-2, with 7 bases aligning to TRBD1. Germline V gives CDR1 SGHRS, CDR2 YFSETQ. V was clipped by 4 bases and J by 6 bases; unmatched bases: 6. The CDR3 contains 14 residues. The DNA of the CDR3 is TGCGCCAGCAGCCCGGGACAGTTCCCCGGGGAGCTGTTTTTT. Its protein product is CASSPGQFPGELFF.

The V gene is TRBV6-1, the J gene TRBJ2-7; D unclear. This CDR3 contains 14 residues. V was shortened by 6 bases and J by 7 bases, with 19 bases between the two germline ends. The germline V gene has CDR1 MNHNS and CDR2 SASEGT. The CDR3 loop reads CASSELYSTWEQYF. The CDR3, as DNA: TGTGCCAGCAGCGAACTCTACAGCACCTGGGAGCAGTACTTC.

This clone was seen a handful of times. This chain links TRBV6-1 with TRBJ2-2; D possibly corresponds to TRBD2 (5 bases). CDR1 MNHNS and CDR2 SASEGT come from the germline V gene. Trimming shortened V by 6 bases and J by 1 base, and 9 bases separated the two germline ends. The CDR3 is 14 amino acids. The CDR3 sequence is CASSRRGNTGELFF. The CDR3 nucleotides are TGTGCCAGCAGCCGCCGGGGGAACACCGGGGAGCTGTTTTTT.

The chain links TRBV6-1 to TRBJ1-4; the D gene is possibly TRBD1 (5 bases). CDR1 is MNHNS, CDR2 SASEGT, per germline. Trimming took off 6 bases at V and 8 bases at J, with 13 bases between the two ends. The CDR3 contains 13 residues. The CDR3 DNA is TGTGCCAGCAGCGGGGCGGGCGGAGAAAAACTGTTTTTT. Encoded protein: CASSGAGGEKLFF.